This T cell receptor beta chain was captured by sequencing in a study of blood T cells in healthy people across ages. Then a second PCR, running roughly 7 to 12 cycles, was carried out with a sample-barcoded 5' primer and a J-beta primer mix. TCRdb re-called the 5' RACE reads with MiXCR, one entry per CDR3 protein. Among about 570,000 distinct CDR3 sequences listed, about 25% were seen once. CDR1 is SGHTA and CDR2 is FQGNSA in the germline V gene. The V gene end was trimmed by 2 bases and the J gene end by 3 bases; junction bases not matched to a gene: 3. The CDR3 contains 16 residues. The sample taken for sequencing was blood. The sequence was obtained from a woman in her 70s in good health. This sequence joins TRBV7-2 and TRBJ2-1; 11 bases fit TRBD1. CDR3 sequence (DNA): TGTGCCAGCAGCTTACTGGGACAGGGGGGCTACAATGAGCAGTTCTTC. Translated, it gives CASSLLGQGGYNEQFF.